This is a list of T cell receptor beta chains from one sample in a study of blood T cell repertoires in COVID-19. Repertoires were generated with immunoSEQ multiplex PCR, while TCRdb's copy carries only in-frame clones and drops some. The table records 200,000 to 250,000 clones, about 85% of them present only once. The material sequenced was peripheral blood. These receptors were collected from a woman aged 18-35 years who had recovered from COVID-19. Each CDR3 is given with its conserved first and last residue. The D gene is left open where the match is weak. A row's size may be missing; if present it is once, few, many or a size class.

>.|TRBV5-5|.|TRBJ2-2
TGTGCCAGCAGCAAGTTCCGGGTTGGGACCGGGGAGCTGTTTTTT
CASSKFRVGTGELFF
>.|TRBV4-3|.|TRBJ2-3
TGCGCCAGCAGCCAAGAAACGGGAGTTAACGCAGATACGCAGTATTTT
CASSQETGVNADTQYF
>TRBD1|TRBV19|.|TRBJ2-1
TGTGCCAGTAGTACGCCCGAGGGACAGGGGACTTACAATGAGCAGTTCTTC
CASSTPEGQGTYNEQFF
>TRBD2|TRBV19|.|TRBJ2-2
TGTGCCAGTAGGGTTGTTCGGACTAGCGGGAACACCGGGGAGCTGTTTTTT
CASRVVRTSGNTGELFF
>TRBD1|TRBV9|.|TRBJ1-1
TGTGCCAGCAGCGGGACAGGGAGGGCTTTCTTT
CASSGTGRAFF
>.|TRBV7-3|.|TRBJ2-2
TGTGCCAGCAGCTACCATACGCGCGGGGAGCTGTTTTTT
CASSYHTRGELFF
>.|TRBV19|.|TRBJ1-4
TGTGCCAGTTTGGGGGGGCCAACTAATGAAAAACTGTTTTTT
CASLGGPTNEKLFF
>TRBD1|TRBV4-3|few|TRBJ2-5
TGCGCCAGCAGCCAGGGGACAGGGCGTGGGCGTCGAGAGACCCAGTACTTC
CASSQGTGRGRRETQYF
>TRBD2|TRBV13|.|TRBJ2-1
TGTGCCAGCAGCCCAGGACTAGCGGGGGGTGAGCAGTTCTTC
CASSPGLAGGEQFF
>.|TRBV28|once|TRBJ2-1
TGTGCCAGCAGTTTGACTGGCCTAGGTAATGAGCAGTTCTTC
CASSLTGLGNEQFF
>TRBD1|TRBV9|.|TRBJ2-1
TGTGCCAGCAGCGTAGAAGGGACAGGATTTAATGAGCAGTTCTTC
CASSVEGTGFNEQFF
>TRBD2|TRBV9|.|TRBJ2-3
TGTGCCAGCAGCGTAGAGGGACTAGCCGTAGGGGATACGCAGTATTTT
CASSVEGLAVGDTQYF
>.|TRBV5-6|.|TRBJ2-4
TGTGCCAGCAGCTTGGCCGGGGCGGGGGCCAAAAACATTCAGTACTTC
CASSLAGAGAKNIQYF
>.|TRBV6-6|.|TRBJ2-7
TGTGCCAGCAGCCAACTGACTAGTGAATCCTACGAGCAGTACTTC
CASSQLTSESYEQYF
>.|TRBV5-6|.|TRBJ2-7
TGTGCCAGCAGCTTGGCCACCACAGAGCAGTACTTC
CASSLATTEQYF
>.|TRBV4-1|.|TRBJ1-3
TGCGCCAGCAGCCAAGACGCAGATTCTGGAAACACCATATATTTT
CASSQDADSGNTIYF
>TRBD1|TRBV24-1|.|TRBJ2-6
TGTGCCACCAGTGATCGAGAGGACAGGACCCGCTCTGGGGCCAACGTCCTGACTTTC
CATSDREDRTRSGANVLTF
>TRBD1|TRBV6-5|.|TRBJ1-3
TGTGCCAGCATTCGACAGGGCTCTGGAAACACCATATATTTT
CASIRQGSGNTIYF
>.|TRBV15|.|TRBJ1-2
TGTGCCACCAGCCGAGAGACGGACAAGGGCTACACCTTC
CATSRETDKGYTF
>.|TRBV13|.|TRBJ1-4
TGTGCCAGCAGCTCGGGTTCTGGAGGTGAAAAACTGTTTTTT
CASSSGSGGEKLFF
>TRBD1|TRBV6-5|.|TRBJ2-7
TGTGCCAGCAGTCCGGGACAGAGCTACGAGCAGTACTTC
CASSPGQSYEQYF
>TRBD2|TRBV30|.|TRBJ2-1
TGTGCCTGCACCCGAGGTAGCGGGAGAAGGCAGTTCTTC
CACTRGSGRRQFF
>TRBD2|TRBV4-2|.|TRBJ2-2
TGTGCCAGCAGCCATTTAGCGGGAGCACCGAACACCGGGGAGCTGTTTTTT
CASSHLAGAPNTGELFF
>TRBD2|TRBV9|.|TRBJ2-5
TGTGCCAGACTAGCGGTCCAAGAGACCCAGTACTTC
CARLAVQETQYF
>TRBD2|TRBV4-3|.|TRBJ2-5
TGCGCCAGCAGCCAAGATCCGGGACTAGCGGGAGCAGGGGAGACCCAGTACTTC
CASSQDPGLAGAGETQYF
>.|TRBV2|.|TRBJ1-4
TGTGCCAGCACTGGGGCGGGAGAGGAAAAACTGTTTTTT
CASTGAGEEKLFF
>.|TRBV7-7|.|TRBJ1-4
TGTGCCAGCAGCTCCAGACAGACCGCAACTAATGAAAAACTGTTTTTT
CASSSRQTATNEKLFF
>.|TRBV7-9|.|TRBJ1-6
TGTGCCAGCAGCTTAGGCCGGGAATCACCCCTCCACTTT
CASSLGRESPLHF
>.|TRBV27|.|TRBJ1-1
TGTGCCAGCAGTTTCTCGGGAGGCAACACTGAAGCTTTCTTT
CASSFSGGNTEAFF
>.|TRBV9|once|TRBJ1-2
TGTGCCAGCAGCGTATCGGACAGTAACTATGGCTACACCTTC
CASSVSDSNYGYTF
>TRBD1|TRBV14|.|TRBJ1-2
TGTGCCAGCAGCCAGGGGACAGCCCATGGGTACACCTTC
CASSQGTAHGYTF
>TRBD1|TRBV7-9|.|TRBJ1-4
TGTGCCAGCAGGCTTCCGGGACAGGGCGAAAAACTGTTTTTT
CASRLPGQGEKLFF
>.|TRBV30|.|TRBJ1-3
TGTGCCTGGAATGAGGGAAAGTCTGGAAACACCATATATTTT
CAWNEGKSGNTIYF
>TRBD1|TRBV11-1|.|TRBJ2-7
TGTGCCAGCGCCACAGGGGGATCCCACTACGAGCAGTACTTC
CASATGGSHYEQYF
>.|TRBV18|.|TRBJ1-3
TGTGCCAGCTCACCAAAACAGGGAAGTAGCTCTGGAAACACCATATATTTT
CASSPKQGSSSGNTIYF
>TRBD1|TRBV4-1|.|TRBJ1-2
TGCGCCAGCAGCCAAGTCAAGGGGGCAGGCTATGGCTACACCTTC
CASSQVKGAGYGYTF
>TRBD2|TRBV7-2|.|TRBJ2-1
TGTGCCAGCAGCTTAGTGACTAGCGGGACCAATGAGCAGTTCTTC
CASSLVTSGTNEQFF
>TRBD1|TRBV13|.|TRBJ2-7
TGTGCCAGCAGCTTAGGCGCGGGACAGGTGGTCGAGCAGTACTTC
CASSLGAGQVVEQYF
>TRBD2|TRBV7-9|.|TRBJ2-7
TGTGCCAGCAGCCCCGCGGGACTAGCGGTAACCTACGAGCAGTACTTC
CASSPAGLAVTYEQYF
>.|TRBV5-6|.|TRBJ2-1
TGTGCCAGCAGCTTCGGGGCCGGGGGTGAGCAGTTCTTC
CASSFGAGGEQFF
>.|TRBV6-2/TRBV6-3|.|TRBJ2-3
TGTGCCAGCAGTTACTCGCCTTCGGGGGAGACTAACACAGATACGCAGTATTTT
CASSYSPSGETNTDTQYF
>.|TRBV13|.|TRBJ2-7
TGTGCCAGCAGCAACGAGGGGGTAGACTACGAGCAGTACTTC
CASSNEGVDYEQYF
>.|TRBV5-6|.|TRBJ2-7
TGTGCCAGCAGCTTGGTTGCTAGCTCCTACGAGCAGTACTTC
CASSLVASSYEQYF
>.|TRBV5-1|.|TRBJ1-5
TGCGCCAGCAGCCCCGGAGGCAGGGGCACCTATCAGCCCCAGCATTTT
CASSPGGRGTYQPQHF
>.|TRBV6-1|.|TRBJ2-4
TGTGCCAGCAGTGAAGCGTTCTTTGCGGCAGACCTAAGGGGAATTCAGTACTTC
CASSEAFFAADLRGIQYF
>TRBD1|TRBV6-5|.|TRBJ1-2
TGTGCCAGCAGTTACAGGGGGCAAGGGTATGGCTACACCTTC
CASSYRGQGYGYTF
>.|TRBV19|.|TRBJ1-5
TGTGCCAGTAGTCAGGGATCCTACGGCAATCAGCCCCAGCATTTT
CASSQGSYGNQPQHF
>TRBD1|TRBV30|few|TRBJ2-5
TGTGCCTGGAGTGGACAGGGGGCTCGAGGAGAGACCCAGTACTTC
CAWSGQGARGETQYF
>.|TRBV5-1|.|TRBJ1-2
TGCGCCAGCAGCTTTCCGAACGGCTATGGCTACACCTTC
CASSFPNGYGYTF
>TRBD1|TRBV15|.|TRBJ1-1
TGTGCCACCAGCAGAGGCTTCCAGGGGGACACTGAAGCTTTCTTT
CATSRGFQGDTEAFF
>TRBD1|TRBV4-3|.|TRBJ1-6
TGCGCCAGCAGCCAGAGTTGGACAGGGAATAATTCACCCCTCCACTTT
CASSQSWTGNNSPLHF
>.|TRBV6-5|.|TRBJ2-3
TGTGCCAGCAGTTACGACAGGGGAGGGGATACGCAGTATTTT
CASSYDRGGDTQYF
>.|TRBV7-9|.|TRBJ1-1
TGTGCCAGCAGCTTAATAGAGAGTTTCAACACTGAAGCTTTCTTT
CASSLIESFNTEAFF
>.|TRBV19|.|TRBJ1-4
TGTGCCAGTAGGCTACAGGGCGCAACTAATGAAAAACTGTTTTTT
CASRLQGATNEKLFF
>TRBD1|TRBV7-3|.|TRBJ2-2
TGTGCCAGCAGCTCCCCCACCGGGACAGGGGGTATTCCCGGGGAGCTGTTTTTT
CASSSPTGTGGIPGELFF
>TRBD2|TRBV27|.|TRBJ2-3
TGTGCCACCTCCCTTGTGGGATCCTCTTTAGCGGGAACAGATACGCAGTATTTT
CATSLVGSSLAGTDTQYF
>.|TRBV5-1|.|TRBJ2-7
TGCGCCAGCAGCGACCTAGGATACGAGCAGTACTTC
CASSDLGYEQYF
>TRBD2|TRBV11-3|.|TRBJ2-1
TGTGCCAGCAGCTCCTTCAGCGGGATGGACAATGAGCAGTTCTTC
CASSSFSGMDNEQFF
>.|TRBV7-9|.|TRBJ2-7
TGTGCCAGCACCCCGGGGATACACTACGAGCAGTACTTC
CASTPGIHYEQYF
>TRBD2|TRBV4-3|.|TRBJ2-2
TGCGCCAGCAGCCAAGGTAGCGGGGGGTACACCGGGGAGCTGTTTTTT
CASSQGSGGYTGELFF